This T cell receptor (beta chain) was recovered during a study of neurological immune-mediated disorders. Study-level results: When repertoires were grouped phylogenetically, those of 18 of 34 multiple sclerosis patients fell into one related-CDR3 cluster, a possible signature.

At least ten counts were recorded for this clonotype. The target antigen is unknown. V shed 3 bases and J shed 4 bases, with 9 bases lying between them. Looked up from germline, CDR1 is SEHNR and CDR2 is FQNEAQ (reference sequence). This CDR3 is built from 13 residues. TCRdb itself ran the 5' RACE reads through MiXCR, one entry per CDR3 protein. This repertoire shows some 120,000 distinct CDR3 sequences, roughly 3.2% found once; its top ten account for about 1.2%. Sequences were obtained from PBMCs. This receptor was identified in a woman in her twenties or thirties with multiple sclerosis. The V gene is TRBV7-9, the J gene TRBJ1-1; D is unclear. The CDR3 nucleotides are TGTGCCAGCAGCTTTGATCAACTCACTGAAGCTTTCTTT. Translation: CASSFDQLTEAFF. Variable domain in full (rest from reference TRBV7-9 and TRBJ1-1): DTGVSQNPRHKITKRGQNVTFRCDPISEHNRLYWYRQTLGQGPEFLTYFQNEAQLEKSRLLSDRFSAERPKGSFSTLEIQRTEQGDSAMYLCASSFDQLTEAFFGQGTRLTVV.